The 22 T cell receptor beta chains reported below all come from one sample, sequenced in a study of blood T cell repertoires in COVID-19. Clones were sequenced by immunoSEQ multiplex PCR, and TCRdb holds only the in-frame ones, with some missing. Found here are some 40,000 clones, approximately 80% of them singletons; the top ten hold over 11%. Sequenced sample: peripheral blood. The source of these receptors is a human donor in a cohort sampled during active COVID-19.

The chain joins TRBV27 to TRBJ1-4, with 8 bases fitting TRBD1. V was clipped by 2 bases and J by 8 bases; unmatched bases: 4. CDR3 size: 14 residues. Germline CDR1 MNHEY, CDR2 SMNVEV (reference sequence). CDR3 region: CASSLQGAGEKLFF. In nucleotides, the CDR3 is TGTGCCAGCAGTTTACAGGGGGCAGGGGAAAAACTGTTTTTT.

The CDR3 nucleotides are TGTGCCTGGAGTGAGGGAGGGAGCTCCTACAATGAGCAGTTCTTC. It is translated as CAWSEGGSSYNEQFF. The rearrangement joins TRBV30 to TRBJ2-1; TRBD2 matches at 7 bases. This CDR3 spans 15 amino acids. CDR1 is GTSNPN, CDR2 SVGIG, per germline (reference sequence). The J segment lost 0 bases and the V segment lost 1 base, leaving 3 bases of the junction unmatched.

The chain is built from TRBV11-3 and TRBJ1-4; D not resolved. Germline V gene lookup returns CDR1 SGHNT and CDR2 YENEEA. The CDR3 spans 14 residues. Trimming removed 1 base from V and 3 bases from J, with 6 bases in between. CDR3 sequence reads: CASSLAGANEKLFF. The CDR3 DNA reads TGTGCCAGCAGCTTAGCGGGTGCTAATGAAAAACTGTTTTTT. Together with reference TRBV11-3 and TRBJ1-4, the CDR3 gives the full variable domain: EAGVVQSPRYKIIEKKQPVAFWCNPISGHNTLYWYLQNLGQGPELLIRYENEEAVDDSQLPKDRFSAERLKGVDSTLKIQPAELGDSAVYLCASSLAGANEKLFFGSGTQLSVL.

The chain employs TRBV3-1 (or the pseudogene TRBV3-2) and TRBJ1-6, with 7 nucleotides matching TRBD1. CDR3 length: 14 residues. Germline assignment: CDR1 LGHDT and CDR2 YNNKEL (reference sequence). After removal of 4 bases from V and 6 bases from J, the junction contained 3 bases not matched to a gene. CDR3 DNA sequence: TGTGCCAGCAGCCTACAGGGGTTTAATTCACCCCTCCACTTT. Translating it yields CASSLQGFNSPLHF.

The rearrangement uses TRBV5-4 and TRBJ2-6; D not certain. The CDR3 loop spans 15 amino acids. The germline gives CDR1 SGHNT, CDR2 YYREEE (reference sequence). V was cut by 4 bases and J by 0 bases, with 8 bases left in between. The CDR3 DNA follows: TGTGCCAGCAGCGGCGGTAGCTCTGGGGCCAACGTCCTGACTTTC. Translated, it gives CASSGGSSGANVLTF.

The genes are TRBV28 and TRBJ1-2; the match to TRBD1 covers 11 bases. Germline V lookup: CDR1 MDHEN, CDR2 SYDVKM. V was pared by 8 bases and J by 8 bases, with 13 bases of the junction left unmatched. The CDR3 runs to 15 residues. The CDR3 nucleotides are TGTGCCAGCGGGACAGGGGGACTTTGGGTTGGGGGCTACACCTTC. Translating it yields CASGTGGLWVGGYTF.

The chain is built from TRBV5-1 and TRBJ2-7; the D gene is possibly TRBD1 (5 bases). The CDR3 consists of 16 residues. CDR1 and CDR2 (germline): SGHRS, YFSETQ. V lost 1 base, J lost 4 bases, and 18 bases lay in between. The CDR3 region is CASSLQGAGRVYEQYF. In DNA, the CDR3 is TGCGCCAGCAGCTTGCAAGGGGCAGGTCGAGTGTACGAGCAGTACTTC.

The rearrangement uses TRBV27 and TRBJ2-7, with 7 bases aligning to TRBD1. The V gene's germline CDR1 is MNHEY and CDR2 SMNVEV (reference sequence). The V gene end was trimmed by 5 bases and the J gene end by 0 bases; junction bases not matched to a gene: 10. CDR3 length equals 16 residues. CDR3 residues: CASSGPQAGGSYEQYF. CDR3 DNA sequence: TGTGCCAGCAGTGGCCCCCAGGCAGGGGGCTCCTACGAGCAGTACTTC.

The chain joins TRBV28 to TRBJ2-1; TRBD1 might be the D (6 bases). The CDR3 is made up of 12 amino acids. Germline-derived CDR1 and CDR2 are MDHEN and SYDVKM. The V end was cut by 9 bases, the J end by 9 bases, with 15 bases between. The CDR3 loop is CASGAGASEQFF. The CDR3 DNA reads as TGTGCCAGTGGTGCAGGGGCCTCTGAGCAGTTCTTC.

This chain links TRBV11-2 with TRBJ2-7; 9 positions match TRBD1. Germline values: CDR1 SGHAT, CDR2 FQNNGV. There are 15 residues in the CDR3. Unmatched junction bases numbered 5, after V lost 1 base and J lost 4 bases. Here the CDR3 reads CASSLATGGGYEQYF. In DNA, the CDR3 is TGTGCCAGCAGCTTAGCCACAGGGGGCGGGTACGAGCAGTACTTC.

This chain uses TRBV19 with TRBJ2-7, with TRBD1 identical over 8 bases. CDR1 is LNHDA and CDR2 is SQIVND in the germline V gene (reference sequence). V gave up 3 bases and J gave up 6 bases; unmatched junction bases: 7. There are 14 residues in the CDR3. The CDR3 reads CASSMAGGSGEQYF. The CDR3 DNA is TGTGCCAGTAGTATGGCAGGGGGCAGCGGCGAGCAGTACTTC.

This CDR3 is CASSLRTGSNQPQHF. The CDR3 coding sequence is TGTGCCAGCAGCCTTCGGACTGGAAGCAATCAGCCCCAGCATTTT. The rearrangement uses TRBV6-5 and TRBJ1-5; D not certain. This CDR3 has 15 residues. V was trimmed by 6 bases and J by 1 base, leaving 13 bases between them. CDR1 MNHEY and CDR2 SVGAGI come from the germline V gene.

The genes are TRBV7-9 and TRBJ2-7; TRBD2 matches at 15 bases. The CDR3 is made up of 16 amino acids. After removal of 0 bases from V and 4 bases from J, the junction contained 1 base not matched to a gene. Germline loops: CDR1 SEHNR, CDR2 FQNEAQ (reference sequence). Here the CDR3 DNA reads TGTGCCAGCAGCTTAGCGGGGACTAGCGGGAGGTACGAGCAGTACTTC. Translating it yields CASSLAGTSGRYEQYF.

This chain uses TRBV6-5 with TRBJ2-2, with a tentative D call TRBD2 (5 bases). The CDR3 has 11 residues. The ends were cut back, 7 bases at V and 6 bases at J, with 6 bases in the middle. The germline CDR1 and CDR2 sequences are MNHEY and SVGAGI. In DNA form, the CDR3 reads TGTGCCAGCAATAGCGCCGGGGAGCTGTTTTTT. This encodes CASNSAGELFF.

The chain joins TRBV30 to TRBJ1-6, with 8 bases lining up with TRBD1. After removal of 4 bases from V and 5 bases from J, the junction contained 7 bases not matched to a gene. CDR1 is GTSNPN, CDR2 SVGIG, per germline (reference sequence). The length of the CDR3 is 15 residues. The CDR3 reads CAWNPGQGDNSPLHF. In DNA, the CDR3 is TGTGCCTGGAACCCTGGACAGGGAGATAATTCACCCCTCCACTTT.

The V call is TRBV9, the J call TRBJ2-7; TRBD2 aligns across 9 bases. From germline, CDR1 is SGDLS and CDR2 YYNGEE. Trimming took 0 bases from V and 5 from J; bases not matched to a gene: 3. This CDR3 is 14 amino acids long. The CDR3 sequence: CASSVDSGSNEQYF. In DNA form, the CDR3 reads TGTGCCAGCAGCGTAGATAGCGGGAGCAACGAGCAGTACTTC.

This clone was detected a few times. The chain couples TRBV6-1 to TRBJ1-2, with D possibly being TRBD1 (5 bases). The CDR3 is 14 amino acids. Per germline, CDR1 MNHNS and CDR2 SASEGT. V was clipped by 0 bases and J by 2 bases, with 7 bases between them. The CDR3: CASSEAKGNYGYTF. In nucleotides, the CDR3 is TGTGCCAGCAGTGAAGCGAAGGGGAACTATGGCTACACCTTC.

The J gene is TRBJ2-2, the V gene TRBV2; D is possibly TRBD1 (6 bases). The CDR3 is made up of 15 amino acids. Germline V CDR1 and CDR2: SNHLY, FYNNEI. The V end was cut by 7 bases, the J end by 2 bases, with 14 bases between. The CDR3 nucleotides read TGTGCCAGCAACTCGGACAGATTCAACACCGGGGAGCTGTTTTTT. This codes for CASNSDRFNTGELFF.

The CDR3 DNA reads TGTGCCAGCAGCTTGGCTCTCAAGCGGGAGAATACCTACGAGCAGTACTTC. Its protein is CASSLALKRENTYEQYF. The chain uses TRBV7-6 and TRBJ2-7; 8 bases align to TRBD2. Germline CDR1 SGHVS, CDR2 FNYEAQ. CDR3 length: 17 amino acids. The ends lost 3 bases at V and 2 bases at J; junction bases unmatched: 12.

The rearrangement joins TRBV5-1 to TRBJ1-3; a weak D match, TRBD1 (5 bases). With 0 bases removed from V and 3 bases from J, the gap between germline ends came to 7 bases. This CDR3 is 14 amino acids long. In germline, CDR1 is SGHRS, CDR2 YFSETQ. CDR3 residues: CASSLAGIGNTIYF. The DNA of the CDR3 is TGCGCCAGCAGCTTGGCAGGGATTGGAAACACCATATATTTT. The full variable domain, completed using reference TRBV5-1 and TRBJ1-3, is KAGVTQTPRYLIKTRGQQVTLSCSPISGHRSVSWYQQTPGQGLQFLFEYFSETQRNKGNFPGRFSGRQFSNSRSEMNVSTLELGDSALYLCASSLAGIGNTIYFGEGSWLTVV.

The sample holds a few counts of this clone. The CDR3 sequence is CASSHGQGIHEQYF. DNA for the CDR3: TGTGCCAGCAGTCATGGACAGGGGATCCACGAGCAGTACTTC. J is TRBJ2-7 and V is TRBV28; TRBD1 aligns across 9 bases. Per germline, CDR1 MDHEN and CDR2 SYDVKM. The CDR3 sequence is 14 residues long. With 5 bases clipped from V and 5 bases from J, the junction kept 7 bases outside the gene matches. Supplemented by reference TRBV28 and TRBJ2-7, the full variable domain reads DVKVTQSSRYLVKRTGEKVFLECVQDMDHENMFWYRQDPGLGLRLIYFSYDVKMKEKGDIPEGYSVSREKKERFSLILESASTNQTSMYLCASSHGQGIHEQYFGPGTRLTVT.

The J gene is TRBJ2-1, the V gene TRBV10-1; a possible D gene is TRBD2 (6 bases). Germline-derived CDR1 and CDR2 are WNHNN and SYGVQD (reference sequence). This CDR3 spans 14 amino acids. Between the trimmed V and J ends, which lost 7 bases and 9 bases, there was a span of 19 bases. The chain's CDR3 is CASTSSGSGGEQFF. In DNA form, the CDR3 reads TGCGCCAGCACCTCGTCCGGTTCCGGGGGTGAGCAGTTCTTC.